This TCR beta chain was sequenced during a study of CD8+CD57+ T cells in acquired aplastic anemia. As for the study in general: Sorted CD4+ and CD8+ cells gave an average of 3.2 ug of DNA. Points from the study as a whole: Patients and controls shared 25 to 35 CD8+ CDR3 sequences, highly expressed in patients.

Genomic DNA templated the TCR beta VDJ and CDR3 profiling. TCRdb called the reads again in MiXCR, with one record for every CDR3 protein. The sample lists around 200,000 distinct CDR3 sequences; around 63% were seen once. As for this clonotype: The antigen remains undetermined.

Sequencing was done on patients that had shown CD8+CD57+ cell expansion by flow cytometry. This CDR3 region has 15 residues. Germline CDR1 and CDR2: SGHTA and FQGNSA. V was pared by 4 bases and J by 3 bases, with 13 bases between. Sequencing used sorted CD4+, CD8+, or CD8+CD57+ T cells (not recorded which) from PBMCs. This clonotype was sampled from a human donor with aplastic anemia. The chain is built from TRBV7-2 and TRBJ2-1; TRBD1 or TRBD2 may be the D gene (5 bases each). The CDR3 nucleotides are TGTGCCAGCAGCTCCCTGTGGGACGGCTACAATGAGCAGTTCTTC. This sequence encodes CASSSLWDGYNEQFF.